The clone carrying this T cell receptor (beta chain) occurred once. Its antigen is not known. This entry comes from a study of response to subunit inactivated influenza vaccine. One entry per CDR3 protein, called by TCRdb with MiXCR from the RT-PCR reads. In the table there are about 520,000 distinct CDR3 sequences, 25% of which are singletons. Germline CDR1 SNHLY, CDR2 FYNNEI. CDR3 length: 15 residues. Trimming removed 1 base from V and 5 bases from J, with 14 bases in between. Whole-study findings and limits: Few new T cells, the authors suggested, are recruited by each seasonal influenza vaccination.

The material was CD4+ T cells sorted from PBMCs, obtained roughly 5 days after vaccination. The chain employs TRBV2 and TRBJ2-5; TRBD1 might be the D (6 bases). The source is a man aged 45-60 years who received an inactivated influenza vaccine. CDR3 coding DNA: TGTGCCAGCAGTGAAGGTACAGGGAGAGGCGAGACCCAGTACTTC. Its translation is CASSEGTGRGETQYF.